Detailed here is one T cell receptor beta chain. Those who participated ranged in age from roughly 18 to 89 years and resided in some 24 US areas. The record originates from a study of blood T cell repertoires in COVID-19. Germline V gene sequence: CDR1 MNHEY, CDR2 SVGAGI. V shed 8 bases and J shed 1 base, with 17 bases lying between them. There are 15 residues in the CDR3. Measured with immunoSEQ multiplex PCR; TCRdb has only the in-frame clones, and not every one. This sample has some 230,000 clones, with approximately 82% found just once. The origin of this receptor is a man aged 40-50 years who had recovered from COVID-19. The rearrangement joins TRBV6-5 to TRBJ1-2; possibly TRBD1 for D (6 bases). The specimen was PBMCs or T cells enriched from blood (not recorded which). CDR3 in DNA: TGTGCCAGCTGTCCCTCCTGGGGGCTTAACTATGGCTACACCTTC. As protein: CASCPSWGLNYGYTF.